One sample yielded the 2 T cell receptor beta chains listed below, sequenced in a study of blood T cell repertoires in COVID-19. The protocol was immunoSEQ multiplex PCR, while the TCRdb copy is restricted to in-frame clones and leaves out a portion. The table lists approximately 130,000 clones, 75% to 80% of them singletons. Sequenced material: peripheral blood. Every receptor here comes from a human donor in a cohort sampled during active COVID-19.

The CDR3: CASTWGQLNTEAFF. CDR3 sequence (DNA): TGTGCCAGCACCTGGGGCCAGCTGAACACTGAAGCTTTCTTT. V usage is TRBV28 and J usage is TRBJ1-1, with D maybe TRBD1 (5 bases). The length of the CDR3 is 14 residues. Germline CDR1 is MDHEN and CDR2 is SYDVKM. Trimming took 7 bases from V and 0 from J, leaving 12 bases between them.

This rearrangement joins TRBV7-9 to TRBJ2-5, with 14 bases that match TRBD2. CDR1 is SEHNR, CDR2 FQNEAQ, per germline (reference sequence). J lost 4 bases, V lost 5 bases, and 12 bases had no gene match. The CDR3 is 18 residues long. CDR3 in DNA: TGTGCCAGCAGCCTTGGACTAGCGGGAGGCCGAGGGGGAGAGACCCAGTACTTC. This encodes CASSLGLAGGRGGETQYF.